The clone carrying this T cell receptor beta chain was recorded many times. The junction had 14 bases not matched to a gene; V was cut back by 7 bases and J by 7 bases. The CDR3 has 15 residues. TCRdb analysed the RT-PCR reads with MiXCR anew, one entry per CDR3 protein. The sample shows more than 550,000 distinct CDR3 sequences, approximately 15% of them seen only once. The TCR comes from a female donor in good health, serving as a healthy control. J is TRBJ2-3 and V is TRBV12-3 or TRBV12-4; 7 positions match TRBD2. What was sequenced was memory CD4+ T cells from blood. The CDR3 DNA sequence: TGTGCCAGCACCCAATGGGGGAGGGGTGGAAATACGCAGTATTTT. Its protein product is CASTQWGRGGNTQYF.